This T cell receptor beta chain was recovered during a study of cytomegalovirus exposure and HLA in healthy donors. Concerning this clone itself: As yet, its antigen is unknown.

Assay: immunoSEQ multiplex PCR; the TCRdb copy retains only in-frame clones and omits some. The sample comprises 200,000 or so clones, around 83% of which are singletons, and around an eighth rests with the top ten. Findings of the study overall: Rarity marked most TCR sequences, yet some public TCRs occurred in many donors.

CDR3 length: 15 amino acids. After removal of 4 bases from V and 5 bases from J, the junction contained 8 bases not matched to a gene. From germline, CDR1 is SGHVS and CDR2 FNYEAQ. The J gene is TRBJ2-7, the V gene TRBV7-6; TRBD2 aligns across 10 bases. The receptor's source is a woman aged 25 to 39 in good health and CMV-seropositive. The sample consisted of PBMCs. CDR3 nucleotides: TGTGCCAGCAGCTCAACTAGCGGGACCGGGGACGAGCAGTACTTC. This codes for CASSSTSGTGDEQYF.